This TCR beta chain was observed in a study of monozygotic twins with inflammatory bowel disease. cDNA was made in eight separate reactions per sample. TCRdb re-called the 5' RACE reads; one entry per CDR3 protein, DNA not given. This table lists 400,000 to 500,000 distinct CDR3 sequences. Concerning this clonotype itself: Its antigen remains unidentified.

Regarding the study as a whole: Twin concordance left repertoire similarity unchanged, with limited power a possible explanation for this lack of difference.

The CDR3 spans 15 residues. CDR1 and CDR2 from the germline V gene are SGHRS and YFSETQ. The sample taken for sequencing was blood. This chain links TRBV5-1 with TRBJ1-2. The source of this sequence is a human donor with ulcerative colitis or Crohn's disease, or a healthy co-twin of an affected twin (not recorded which). CDR3 protein: CASSFEGTVNYGYTF.